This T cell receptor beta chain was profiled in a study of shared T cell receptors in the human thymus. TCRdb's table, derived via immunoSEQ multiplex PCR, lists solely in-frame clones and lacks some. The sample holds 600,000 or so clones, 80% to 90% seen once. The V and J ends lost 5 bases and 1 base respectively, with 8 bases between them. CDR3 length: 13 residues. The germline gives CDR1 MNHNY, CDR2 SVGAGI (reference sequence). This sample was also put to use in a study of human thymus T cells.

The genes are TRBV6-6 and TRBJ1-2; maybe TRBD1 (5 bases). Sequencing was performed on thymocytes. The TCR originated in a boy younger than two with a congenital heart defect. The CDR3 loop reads CASSGGINYGYTF. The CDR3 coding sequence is TGTGCCAGCAGTGGGGGGATTAACTATGGCTACACCTTC.